The next 9 T cell receptor beta chains were all read from a single sample in a study of blood T cell repertoires in COVID-19. Profiling relied on immunoSEQ multiplex PCR, and the TCRdb table lists in-frame clones only, not all of them. The table records about 46,000 clones, about 86% of them present only once. Sequencing was done on a sample of peripheral blood. The source of these receptors is a man aged 80 or over with active COVID-19.

A few counts support this clone. This chain connects TRBV5-1 to TRBJ1-4; TRBD1 might be the D (6 bases). Germline loops: CDR1 SGHRS, CDR2 YFSETQ. The CDR3 loop spans 16 amino acids. Trimming took 3 bases from V and 5 from J, leaving 17 bases between them. The CDR3 protein is CASSSEGGRRNEKLFF. DNA of the CDR3: TGCGCCAGCAGCTCCGAGGGGGGGAGACGGAATGAAAAACTGTTTTTT.

The chain employs TRBV7-9 and TRBJ2-7, with TRBD2 identical over 9 bases. Germline CDR1 and CDR2: SEHNR and FQNEAQ (reference sequence). There are 15 residues in the CDR3. The V gene end was trimmed by 1 base and the J gene end by 5 bases; junction bases not matched to a gene: 6. The chain's CDR3 is CASSLEPSGKDEQYF. DNA for the CDR3: TGTGCCAGCAGCTTAGAACCTAGCGGGAAGGACGAGCAGTACTTC.

The rearrangement links TRBV12-3 or TRBV12-4 to TRBJ2-1, with D unclear. The V end lost 3 bases, the J end lost 8 bases, and 5 bases lay between the germline ends. The CDR3 consists of 11 residues. The CDR3 spells CASSFLDEQFF. In DNA, the CDR3 is TGTGCCAGCAGTTTTTTAGATGAGCAGTTCTTC.

The J gene is TRBJ2-1, the V gene TRBV28, with 13 bases matching TRBD2. The CDR3 is made up of 15 amino acids. Germline V lookup: CDR1 MDHEN, CDR2 SYDVKM. V was pared by 10 bases and J by 5 bases, with 8 bases of the junction left unmatched. The CDR3, as DNA: TGTGCCACGCAACTAGCGGGAGGGCCTCACAATGAGCAGTTCTTC. Translation: CATQLAGGPHNEQFF. The whole variable domain, remainder taken from reference TRBV28 and TRBJ2-1, is DVKVTQSSRYLVKRTGEKVFLECVQDMDHENMFWYRQDPGLGLRLIYFSYDVKMKEKGDIPEGYSVSREKKERFSLILESASTNQTSMYLCATQLAGGPHNEQFFGPGTRLTVL.

This chain connects TRBV7-8 to TRBJ1-2; 8 bases agree with TRBD1. The CDR3 contains 14 residues. Trimming at V came to 5 bases and at J to 3 bases, leaving 5 bases not matched to a gene. Germline CDR1 and CDR2: SGHVS and FQNEAQ. CDR3 sequence: CASSQGAGDYGYTF. The DNA for the CDR3 is TGTGCCAGCAGCCAGGGGGCCGGGGACTATGGCTACACCTTC.

This chain uses TRBV14 with TRBJ1-2; a weak D match, TRBD1 (6 bases). The CDR3 length is 14 residues. Between the trimmed V and J ends, which lost 0 bases and 9 bases, there was a span of 14 bases. Per germline, CDR1 SGHDN and CDR2 FVKESK. The CDR3 sequence: CASSQDGTGNRYTF. The CDR3 bases are TGTGCCAGCAGCCAAGATGGTACAGGGAATCGCTACACCTTC.

The V and J genes are TRBV30 and TRBJ2-5, with TRBD1 as a possible D gene (7 bases). The V and J ends lost 5 bases and 4 bases respectively, with 29 bases between them. This CDR3 contains 18 residues. Germline V lookup: CDR1 GTSNPN, CDR2 SVGIG (reference sequence). The CDR3, as DNA: TGTGCCTGGGGGACACCGGGACAGATGAGCGGGCGGGCAGAGACCCAGTACTTC. Translating it yields CAWGTPGQMSGRAETQYF.

V gene TRBV5-1 combines with J gene TRBJ2-3; weak D call: TRBD2 (6 bases). Per the germline V gene, CDR1 is SGHRS and CDR2 is YFSETQ. The CDR3 has 16 amino acids. V was pared by 4 bases and J by 1 base, with 16 bases between. CDR3 amino acids: CASSVFSGPGTDTQYF. CDR3 nucleotide sequence: TGCGCCAGCAGCGTCTTTAGCGGACCCGGCACAGATACGCAGTATTTT.

This chain connects TRBV7-3 to TRBJ2-3, with D maybe TRBD2 (6 bases). CDR1 SGHTA and CDR2 FQGTGA come from the germline V gene. CDR3 length: 18 amino acids. V lost 0 bases to trimming and J lost 0 bases, with 16 bases between them. The CDR3: CASSLTGWSGPSTDTQYF. The CDR3 DNA reads TGTGCCAGCAGCTTAACGGGGTGGAGCGGGCCTAGCACAGATACGCAGTATTTT.